This T cell receptor beta chain comes out of a study of T cells in Graves' hyperthyroidism and ophthalmopathy. Across the study: Peripheral blood samples were taken at initial diagnosis, prior to any treatment. Study observations and caveats: Blood held most thyroid clonotypes expanded above 0.001 frequency.

The length of the CDR3 is 14 residues. V shed 2 bases and J shed 6 bases, with 10 bases lying between them. CDR1 is LNHDA, CDR2 SQIVND, per germline (reference sequence). PBMCs were obtained from roughly 10 ml fresh peripheral blood. This clonotype was seen only a few times. As yet, its antigen is unknown. Regions amplified from RNA transcripts were the TCR beta CDR3 regions. HTBI primers were employed in a first-round RT-PCR of the TCR CDR3. One entry per CDR3 protein, called by TCRdb with MiXCR from the multiplex PCR reads. The table includes about 600,000 distinct CDR3 sequences, around 15% detected once.

The source of this sequence is a woman between 35 and 50 years old with Graves' ophthalmopathy. What was sequenced was blood. This chain connects TRBV19 to TRBJ2-2; D may be TRBD1 (5 bases). CDR3 in DNA: TGTGCCAGTAGTATAACGTCGACAGCCGGGGAGCTGTTTTTT. This encodes CASSITSTAGELFF.